The 21 T cell receptor beta chains reported below all come from one sample, sequenced in a study of Tregs in tolerant kidney transplant recipients. Clones were sequenced by immunoSEQ multiplex PCR, and TCRdb holds only the in-frame ones, with some missing. In all, the sample yields roughly 15,000 clones. Related graft donors supplied nonmyeloablative bone marrow transplants, and mixed chimerism was transient. The starting material was CD4+ T cells from blood (PBMCs), obtained 12 months after the transplant. The receptors were gathered from a human patient who received a combined kidney and bone marrow transplant. The graft donor may have contributed some T cells.

On this clone: The read comes to an end 3 residues before the CDR3 does, leaving the germline J gene to fill in the end. J is TRBJ2-7 and V is TRBV5-1; perhaps TRBD2 as D (6 bases). CDR3 size: 14 residues. The germline CDR1 and CDR2 sequences are SGHRS and YFSETQ. Trimming left V 4 bases short and J 2 bases short, with 13 bases between. The covered CDR3 bases are TGCGCCAGCAGCCCGTCAGCGGGCCCCTACGAG. Protein sequence: CASSPSAGPYE. The full CDR3 protein reads CASSPSAGPYEQYF.

A remark on this clone: The read terminates 3 residues before the CDR3 end, so the remaining end is supplied by the germline J gene. The rearrangement links TRBV5-1 to TRBJ1-6; no reliable D call. The germline CDR1 and CDR2 sequences are SGHRS and YFSETQ. The CDR3 extends over 14 amino acids. Trimming left V 3 bases short and J 8 bases short, with 12 bases between. The DNA read from the CDR3 is TGCGCCAGCAGCTCCGGAGGTGCGGATTCACCC. This translates into CASSSGGADSP. The whole CDR3 region reads CASSSGGADSPLHF.

As regards this clone: The CDR3 extends 3 residues past the end of the read, so its final part is completed from the germline J gene. This sequence joins TRBV29-1 and TRBJ1-6, with a tentative D call TRBD1 (6 bases). This CDR3 has 14 amino acids. The V end lost 6 bases, the J end lost 4 bases, and 13 bases lay between the germline ends. The germline CDR1 and CDR2 sequences are SQVTM and ANQGSEA. This CDR3 reads CSVRTEPYNSPLHF. Incomplete CDR3 DNA: TGCAGCGTACGGACAGAACCATATAATTCACCC.

As concerns this clone: The read halts 3 residues ahead of the CDR3 end, with the missing end drawn from the germline J gene. The chain has TRBV20-1 and TRBJ1-6, with 11 bases identical to TRBD1. There are 15 residues in the CDR3. Looked up from germline, CDR1 is DFQATT and CDR2 is SNEGSKA (reference sequence). V lost 2 bases and J lost 6; bases outside the gene matches: 3. The CDR3 loop reads CSARKGQGGNSPLHF. The covered CDR3 bases are TGCAGTGCTAGAAAGGGACAGGGGGGTAATTCACCC.

Regarding this clone: The read terminates 3 residues ahead of where the CDR3 ends, so the germline J gene completes it. The rearrangement joins TRBV30 to TRBJ2-7, with TRBD2 matching over 12 bases. Germline loops: CDR1 GTSNPN, CDR2 SVGIG (reference sequence). The CDR3 runs 11 residues. CDR3 bases read: TGTGCGAGGACTAGCGGGAACGAG. Amino acids: CARTSGNE. The entire CDR3 protein reads CARTSGNEQYF.

Turning to this clone: Coverage ceases 3 residues before the CDR3 finishes, and the germline J gene fills in the end. This chain links TRBV25-1 with TRBJ2-3; no reliable D call. CDR3 length: 12 residues. Germline CDR1 MGHDK, CDR2 SYGVNS. CDR3 bases read: TGTGCCAGCAGGGAAGGCCTGGCAGCG. This encodes CASREGLAA. The entire CDR3 sequence reads CASREGLAAQYF.

Points on this clone: One junction end does not reproduce the germline sequence, and a read error may be involved. The CDR3 is cut off 3 residues early in the read; its end comes from the germline J gene. The chain has TRBV28 and TRBJ2-3, with 13 nucleotides matching TRBD2. The CDR3 consists of 16 residues. Germline-derived CDR1 and CDR2 are MDHEN and SYDVKM. CDR3 DNA, as far as it was read: TGTGCTAGCAGTTTGGGACTAGCGGGAAGCTCAGATACG. The encoded protein is CASSLGLAGSSDT. The whole CDR3 sequence reads CASSLGLAGSSDTQYF.

Details on this clone: Sequencing ends 3 residues short of the CDR3 end; the germline J gene provides the rest. The rearrangement links TRBV28 to TRBJ2-1; 8 bases match TRBD2. The CDR3 extends over 15 amino acids. The germline V gene encodes CDR1 MDHEN and CDR2 SYDVKM. V lost 5 bases, J lost 7 bases, and 10 bases stayed unmatched. CDR3 loop: CASSLRSGRSNEQFF. The CDR3 DNA, read in part, is TGTGCCAGCAGTCTCAGAAGCGGGAGATCGAATGAG.

By frequency, this clone is medium-sized (0.01 to 0.1%). The DNA ends 3 residues before the CDR3 does, and the rest of the CDR3 is filled in from the germline J gene. The chain uses TRBV5-1 and TRBJ1-1, with a tentative D call TRBD1 (5 bases). Per germline, CDR1 SGHRS and CDR2 YFSETQ. The CDR3 runs 14 residues. V was cut by 0 bases and J by 2 bases, with 8 bases left in between. CDR3 DNA (partial): TGCGCCAGCAGCTTGGCAGGGTTTAACACTGAA. This gives the protein CASSLAGFNTE. The complete CDR3 protein is CASSLAGFNTEAFF.

With regard to this clone: The read comes to an end 3 residues before the CDR3 does, leaving the germline J gene to fill in the end. The chain couples TRBV20-1 to TRBJ2-7, with D perhaps matching TRBD1 (6 bases). Per the germline V gene, CDR1 is DFQATT and CDR2 is SNEGSKA (reference sequence). The V gene lost 6 bases and the J gene lost 2 bases, with 17 bases spanning the gap. The CDR3 is made up of 14 amino acids. The part of the CDR3 DNA that was read is TGCAGTGCCGAGGGGGACGGGGCCACCTACGAG. It codes for CSAEGDGATYE. The entire CDR3 protein is CSAEGDGATYEQYF.

A word on this clone: From the germline J gene comes the end of the CDR3, since the read stops 3 residues before it. V is TRBV2 and J is TRBJ1-6; perhaps TRBD1 as D (6 bases). Between the trimmed V and J ends, which lost 5 bases and 5 bases, there was a span of 7 bases. Germline lookup yields CDR1 SNHLY and CDR2 FYNNEI. The CDR3 runs 13 residues. The part of the CDR3 DNA that was read is TGTGCCAGCAGTCGGACAGATAATTCACCC. This translates into CASSRTDNSP. In full, the CDR3 is CASSRTDNSPLHF.

Of note for this clone: With the read ending 3 residues before the CDR3 end, the germline J gene is used to fill in that end. V is TRBV5-1 and J is TRBJ1-3, with 7 bases fitting TRBD1. Per germline, CDR1 SGHRS and CDR2 YFSETQ. The CDR3 totals 15 residues. V lost 4 bases, J lost 0 bases, and 4 bases stayed unmatched. The CDR3 spells CASSQNRGSGNTIYF. Partial CDR3 DNA: TGCGCCAGCAGCCAGAACAGGGGCTCTGGAAACACC.

The CDR3 reads CASRSTGLRTDTQYF. The CDR3 DNA, read in part, is TGTGCCAGCAGGTCAACCGGACTACGCACAGATACG. The chain employs TRBV7-2 and TRBJ2-3; a weak D match, TRBD2 (6 bases). The read falls 3 residues short of the CDR3 end, and the missing part is taken from the germline J gene. The V and J ends lost 6 bases and 1 base respectively, with 14 bases between them. Germline lookup yields CDR1 SGHTA and CDR2 FQGNSA. The CDR3 has 15 residues.

In the case of this clone: The DNA ends 3 residues before the CDR3 does, and the rest of the CDR3 is filled in from the germline J gene. The chain uses TRBV10-3 and TRBJ2-7; 8 bases agree with TRBD1. The V gene's germline CDR1 is ENHRY and CDR2 SYGVKD. The CDR3 sequence is 16 residues long. V trimming: 0 bases; J trimming: 6 bases; junction bases outside the gene matches: 10. The chain's CDR3 is CAISESFRQGQSEQYF. CDR3 DNA (partial): TGTGCCATCAGTGAGTCATTTAGACAGGGGCAATCCGAG.

Concerning this clone itself: The CDR3 goes on 3 residues after the read ends, and that part is filled in from the germline J gene. The V and J genes are TRBV5-3 and TRBJ2-1, with D unresolved. TRBV5-3 is sorted into the ORF group, with uncertain function. This CDR3 is 13 amino acids long. The V end was cut by 0 bases, the J end by 6 bases, with 7 bases between. CDR3 bases read: TGTGCCAGAAGCTTGGGCCGGGTCAATGAG. As protein: CARSLGRVNE. The whole CDR3 protein reads CARSLGRVNEQFF.

Concerning this clone itself: The read ends 3 residues shy of where the CDR3 ends; the end is completed using the germline J gene. The rearrangement joins TRBV20-1 to TRBJ2-3; 10 bases fit TRBD1. Germline CDR1 DFQATT, CDR2 SNEGSKA (reference sequence). This CDR3 is 16 amino acids long. V shed 5 bases, J shed 4 bases, and the junction held 12 bases outside the gene matches. The CDR3 is CSAASLDRGFSDTQYF. The sequenced CDR3 bases are TGCAGTGCTGCCTCGCTGGACAGGGGGTTTTCAGATACG.

In regard to this clone: Read data end 3 residues before the CDR3 end; the end is taken from the germline J gene. The chain is built from TRBV4-2 and TRBJ1-1; D possibly corresponds to TRBD1 (6 bases). Trimming left V 6 bases short and J 1 base short, with 18 bases between. The germline gives CDR1 LGHNA, CDR2 YNFKEQ. The CDR3 is 16 amino acids. The CDR3 here is CASRRGADSQNTEAFF. CDR3 DNA, as far as it was read: TGTGCCAGCAGGCGAGGAGCGGACAGCCAGAACACTGAA.

A word on this clone: Read sequence stops 3 residues before the CDR3 end, and the germline J gene provides the missing end. V usage is TRBV30 and J usage is TRBJ1-3; D may be TRBD1 (6 bases). The CDR3 sequence is 12 residues long. Germline V lookup: CDR1 GTSNPN, CDR2 SVGIG (reference sequence). The ends were cut back, 3 bases at V and 7 bases at J, with 10 bases in the middle. The CDR3 DNA, read in part, is TGTGCCTGGAGCGGCCAGGGGAACACC. Translating gives CAWSGQGNT. The full-length CDR3 reads as CAWSGQGNTIYF. Full variable domain (outside the CDR3, taken from reference TRBV30 and TRBJ1-3): SQTIHQWPATLVQPVGSPLSLECTVEGTSNPNLYWYRQAAGRGLQLLFYSVGIGQISSEVPQNLSASRPQDRQFILSSKKLLLSDSGFYLCAWSGQGNTIYFGEGSWLTVV.

A note on this clone: The sequence runs out 3 residues before the end of the CDR3; the remainder is reconstructed from the germline J gene. J is TRBJ2-1 and V is TRBV19, with 12 bases that match TRBD2. Trimming at V came to 1 base and at J to 1 base, leaving 8 bases not matched to a gene. There are 19 residues in the CDR3. The germline gives CDR1 LNHDA, CDR2 SQIVND (reference sequence). CDR3 in amino acids: CASSIVRLAGGRSYNEQFF. The CDR3 bases that were read are TGTGCCAGTAGTATAGTACGGCTAGCGGGAGGGAGGTCCTACAATGAG.

About this clone: The CDR3 end falls 3 residues outside the read, so it is completed with the germline J gene. The chain has TRBV20-1 and TRBJ2-5; tentative D call: TRBD2 (7 bases). The CDR3 extends over 12 amino acids. The V end was cut by 6 bases, the J end by 4 bases, with 12 bases between. CDR1 is DFQATT and CDR2 is SNEGSKA in the germline V gene (reference sequence). The part of the CDR3 DNA that was read is TGCAGTGCCGGACTAGGGGGAGAGACC. It specifies CSAGLGGET. The entire CDR3 reads CSAGLGGETQYF.

Comment on this clone: The read falls 3 residues short of the CDR3 end, and the missing part is taken from the germline J gene. The chain has TRBV28 and TRBJ2-6, with no clear D. The CDR3 contains 21 residues. V lost 3 bases and J lost 0, with 24 bases in between. From germline, CDR1 is MDHEN and CDR2 SYDVKM. The DNA read from the CDR3 is TGTGCCAGCAGTTTTTCCTTCAGCAGGATGACCTTGGGCTCTGGGGCCAACGTC. This translates into CASSFSFSRMTLGSGANV. The whole CDR3 sequence reads CASSFSFSRMTLGSGANVLTF.